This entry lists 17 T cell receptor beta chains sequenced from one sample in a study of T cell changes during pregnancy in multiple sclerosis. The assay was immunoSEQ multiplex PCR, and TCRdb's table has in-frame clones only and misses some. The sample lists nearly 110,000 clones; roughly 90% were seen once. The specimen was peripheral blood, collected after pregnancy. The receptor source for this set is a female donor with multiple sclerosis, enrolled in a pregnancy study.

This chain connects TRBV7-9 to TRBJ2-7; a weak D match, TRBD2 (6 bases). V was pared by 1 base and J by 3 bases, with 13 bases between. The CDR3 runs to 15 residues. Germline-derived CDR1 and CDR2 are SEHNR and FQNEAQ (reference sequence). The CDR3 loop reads CASSLVGGERYEQYF. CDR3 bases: TGTGCCAGCAGCTTAGTGGGGGGAGAGCGCTACGAGCAGTACTTC.

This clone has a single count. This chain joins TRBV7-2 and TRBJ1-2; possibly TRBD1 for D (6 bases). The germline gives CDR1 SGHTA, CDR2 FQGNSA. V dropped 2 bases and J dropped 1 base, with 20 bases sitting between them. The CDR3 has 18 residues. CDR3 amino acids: CASSLIQGPLVFNYGYTF. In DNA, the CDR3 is TGTGCCAGCAGCTTAATTCAGGGGCCGCTCGTGTTTAACTATGGCTACACCTTC.

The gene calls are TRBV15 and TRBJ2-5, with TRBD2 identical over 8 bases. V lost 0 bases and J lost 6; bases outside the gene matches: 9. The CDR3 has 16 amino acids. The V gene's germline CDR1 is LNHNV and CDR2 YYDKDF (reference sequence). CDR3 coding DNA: TGTGCCACCAGCAGAGAATCGACGGGAGGGTTGCAGACCCAGTACTTC. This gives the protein CATSRESTGGLQTQYF.

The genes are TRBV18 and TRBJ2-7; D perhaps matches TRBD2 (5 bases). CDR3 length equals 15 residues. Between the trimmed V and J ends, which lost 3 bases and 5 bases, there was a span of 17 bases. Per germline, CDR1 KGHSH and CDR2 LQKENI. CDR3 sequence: CASSPIETPRDEQYF. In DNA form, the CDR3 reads TGTGCCAGCTCACCGATCGAGACTCCGAGGGACGAGCAGTACTTC. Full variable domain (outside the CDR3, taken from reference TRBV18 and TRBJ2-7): NAGVMQNPRHLVRRRGQEARLRCSPMKGHSHVYWYRQLPEEGLKFMVYLQKENIIDESGMPKERFSAEFPKEGPSILRIQQVVRGDSAAYFCASSPIETPRDEQYFGPGTRLTVT.

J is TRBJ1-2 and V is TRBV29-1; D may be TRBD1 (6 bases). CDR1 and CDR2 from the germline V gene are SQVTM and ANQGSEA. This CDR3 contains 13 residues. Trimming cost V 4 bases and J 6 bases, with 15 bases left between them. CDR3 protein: CSVARGGRDGYTF. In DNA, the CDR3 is TGCAGCGTTGCCCGGGGGGGGCGGGATGGCTACACCTTC.

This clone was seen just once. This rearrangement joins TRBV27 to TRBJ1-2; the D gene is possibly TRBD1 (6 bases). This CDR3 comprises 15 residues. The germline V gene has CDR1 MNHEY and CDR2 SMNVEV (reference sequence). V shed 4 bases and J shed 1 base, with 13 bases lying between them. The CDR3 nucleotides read TGTGCCAGCAGTTCAAAAAGACAGGTTAACTATGGCTACACCTTC. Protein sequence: CASSSKRQVNYGYTF.

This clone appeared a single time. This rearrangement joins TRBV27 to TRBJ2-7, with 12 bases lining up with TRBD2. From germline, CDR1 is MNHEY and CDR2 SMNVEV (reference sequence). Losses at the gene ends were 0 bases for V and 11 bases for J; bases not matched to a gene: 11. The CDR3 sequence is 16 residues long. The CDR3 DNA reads TGTGCCAGCAGTTTATCGAAATCTAGCGGGAGGGCCTACGAGTACTTC. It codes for CASSLSKSSGRAYEYF.

The DNA for the CDR3 is TGCGCCAGCACTAAGGGGGTCAATTCCGGGACAGGGGTCCCCTACGAGCAGTACTTC. This translates into CASTKGVNSGTGVPYEQYF. This rearrangement joins TRBV5-1 to TRBJ2-7, with 10 bases fitting TRBD1. Germline-derived CDR1 and CDR2 are SGHRS and YFSETQ. CDR3 length: 19 residues. V was pared by 6 bases and J by 2 bases, with 20 bases of the junction left unmatched.

This CDR3 is CASSLRPNTEAFF. The CDR3 nucleotides read TGTGCCAGCAGCCTCAGGCCGAACACTGAAGCTTTCTTT. The V gene is TRBV11-2, the J gene TRBJ1-1; the D is unclear. The CDR3 covers 13 residues. Between the trimmed V and J ends, which lost 5 bases and 1 base, there was a span of 8 bases. Germline V CDR1 and CDR2: SGHAT, FQNNGV.

The CDR3 DNA sequence: TGTGCCAGCAGTGAACCAAAGACAGGGGGCAACGAGCAGTACTTC. Translating gives CASSEPKTGGNEQYF. J is TRBJ2-7 and V is TRBV6-1; TRBD1 aligns across 10 bases. Trimming cost V 2 bases and J 5 bases; bases outside gene matches: 6. Germline CDR1 reads MNHNS; CDR2 reads SASEGT. CDR3 length: 15 residues.

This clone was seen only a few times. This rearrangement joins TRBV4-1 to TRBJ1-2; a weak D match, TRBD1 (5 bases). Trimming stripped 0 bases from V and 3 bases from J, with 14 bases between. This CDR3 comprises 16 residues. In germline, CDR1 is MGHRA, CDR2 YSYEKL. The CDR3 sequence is CASSQEQEPRDYGYTF. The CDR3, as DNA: TGCGCCAGCAGCCAAGAACAGGAGCCTCGGGACTATGGCTACACCTTC.

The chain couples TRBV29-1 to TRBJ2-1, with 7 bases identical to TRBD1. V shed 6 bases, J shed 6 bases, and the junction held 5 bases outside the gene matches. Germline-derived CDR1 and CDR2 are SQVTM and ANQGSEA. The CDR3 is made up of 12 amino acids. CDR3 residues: CSVRQGGNEQFF. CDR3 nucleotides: TGCAGCGTGCGACAGGGTGGCAATGAGCAGTTCTTC.

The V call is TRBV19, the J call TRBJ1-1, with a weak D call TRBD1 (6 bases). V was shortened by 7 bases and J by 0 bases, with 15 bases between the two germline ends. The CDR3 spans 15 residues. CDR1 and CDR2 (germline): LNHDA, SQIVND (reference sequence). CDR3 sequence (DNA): TGTGCCAGTACCGGGGGGCGTAGGATGAACACTGAAGCTTTCTTT. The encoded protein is CASTGGRRMNTEAFF.

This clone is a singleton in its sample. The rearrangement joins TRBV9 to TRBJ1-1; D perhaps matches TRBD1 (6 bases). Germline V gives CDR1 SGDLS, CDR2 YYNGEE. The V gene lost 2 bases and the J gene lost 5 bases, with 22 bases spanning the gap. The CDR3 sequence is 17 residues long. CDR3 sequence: CASSVGAGGASRTEAFF. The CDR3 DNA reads TGTGCCAGCAGCGTGGGGGCGGGGGGGGCTTCGCGGACTGAAGCTTTCTTT.

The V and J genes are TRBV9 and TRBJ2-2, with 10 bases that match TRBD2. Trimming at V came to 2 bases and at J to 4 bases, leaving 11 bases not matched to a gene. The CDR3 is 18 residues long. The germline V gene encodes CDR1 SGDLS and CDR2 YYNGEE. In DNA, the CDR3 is TGTGCCAGCAGCGTGCGAGCTAGCGGGAGTGGAAGCACCGGGGAGCTGTTTTTT. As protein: CASSVRASGSGSTGELFF.

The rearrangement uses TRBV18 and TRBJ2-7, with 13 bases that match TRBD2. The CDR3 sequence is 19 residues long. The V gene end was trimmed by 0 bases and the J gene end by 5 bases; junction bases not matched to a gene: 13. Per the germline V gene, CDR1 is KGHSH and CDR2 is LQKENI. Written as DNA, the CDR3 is TGTGCCAGCTCACCACCTGCCGGACTAGCGGGAGTATATACCCACGAGCAGTACTTC. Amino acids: CASSPPAGLAGVYTHEQYF.

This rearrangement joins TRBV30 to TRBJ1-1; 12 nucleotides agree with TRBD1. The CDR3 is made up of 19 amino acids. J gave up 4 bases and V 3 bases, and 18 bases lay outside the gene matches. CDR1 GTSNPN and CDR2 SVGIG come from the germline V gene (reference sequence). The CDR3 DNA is TGTGCCTGGAGCGCCATTGGGGGGGGACAGGGGGCGCGGGCCACTGAAGCTTTCTTT. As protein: CAWSAIGGGQGARATEAFF.